Presented here are 24 T cell receptor beta chains from one specimen sequenced in a study of T cell repertoires in cytomegalovirus infection. Which antigens these TCRs recognize remains unknown. One entry per CDR3 protein, called by TCRdb with MiXCR from the reads. The profile shows more than 85,000 distinct CDR3 sequences, around 30% of them singletons. The sequenced sample was CD8+ T cells from cultured PBMCs, obtained from culture after CMV antigen stimulation. These receptors all stem from a human donor in good health (CMV status not recorded). Some clones in this sample may be carry-over from other donors' samples.

This clonotype has only a few counts. The V gene is TRBV7-2, the J gene TRBJ2-2; D is ambiguous. Trimming removed 3 bases from V and 6 bases from J, with 11 bases in between. This CDR3 region has 14 residues. The V gene's germline CDR1 is SGHTA and CDR2 FQGNSA. CDR3 nucleotide sequence: TGTGCCAGCAGCTTCCCTAGTCCCGCCGGGGAGCTGTTTTTT. Encoded protein: CASSFPSPAGELFF.

This clonotype came up many times. The V and J genes are TRBV6-1 and TRBJ2-2, with unresolved D. Per the germline V gene, CDR1 is MNHNS and CDR2 is SASEGT. The CDR3 consists of 13 residues. V dropped 5 bases and J dropped 6 bases, with 10 bases sitting between them. This chain's CDR3 is CASSYEVAGELFF. The DNA of the CDR3 is TGTGCCAGCAGTTATGAGGTCGCCGGGGAGCTGTTTTTT.

The rearrangement links TRBV5-6 to TRBJ2-1, with a tentative D call TRBD1 (5 bases). Germline-derived CDR1 and CDR2 are SGHDT and YYEEEE. Trimming removed 1 base from V and 3 bases from J, with 14 bases in between. The CDR3 is made up of 16 amino acids. CDR3 sequence (DNA): TGTGCCAGCAGCTTGCAGGCGCCAGGGTACTACAATGAGCAGTTCTTC. Encoded protein: CASSLQAPGYYNEQFF.

This clonotype was counted many times. The chain is built from TRBV7-8 and TRBJ2-5; D is ambiguous. V was pared by 8 bases and J by 1 base, with 14 bases between. CDR1 is SGHVS, CDR2 FQNEAQ, per germline. This CDR3 has 14 residues. The CDR3 here is CASFSVGFQETQYF. The CDR3 DNA follows: TGTGCCAGCTTCTCCGTGGGGTTCCAAGAGACCCAGTACTTC.

This clonotype has at least ten counts. This chain links TRBV11-1 with TRBJ2-1; D is possibly TRBD1 (5 bases). The germline gives CDR1 SGHAT, CDR2 FQDESV (reference sequence). The CDR3 is 17 amino acids. Trimming removed 4 bases at V and 3 bases at J, with 19 bases between. Here the CDR3 DNA reads TGTGCCAGCAGCTCCGACAGTACACGGCGAAGCTACAATGAGCAGTTCTTC. Amino acids: CASSSDSTRRSYNEQFF. Drawing the rest from reference TRBV11-1 and TRBJ2-1, the complete variable domain is EAEVAQSPRYKITEKSQAVAFWCDPISGHATLYWYRQILGQGPELLVQFQDESVVDDSQLPKDRFSAERLKGVDSTLKIQPAELGDSAMYLCASSSDSTRRSYNEQFFGPGTRLTVL.

CDR3 nucleotide sequence: TGCGCCAGCAGCCAAGAAGCCGGGCCCCAGGTCGGGGGCTACACCTTC. This encodes CASSQEAGPQVGGYTF. The rearrangement links TRBV4-3 to TRBJ1-2; D not certain. CDR1 and CDR2 (germline): LGHNA, YSLEER. The CDR3 has 16 amino acids. V was trimmed by 0 bases and J by 8 bases, leaving 19 bases between them.

V gene TRBV6-4 combines with J gene TRBJ2-5, with D perhaps matching TRBD1 (5 bases). The V and J ends lost 0 bases and 5 bases respectively, with 19 bases between them. There are 17 residues in the CDR3. Germline V CDR1 and CDR2: MRHNA, SNTAGT. In DNA, the CDR3 is TGTGCCAGCAGTGACTCCTCGGGCAGGGCCTCCAGGGAGACCCAGTACTTC. Its translation: CASSDSSGRASRETQYF.

This clonotype was observed a few times. The chain recombines TRBV19 with TRBJ2-1; 14 nucleotides agree with TRBD2. Germline trimming cut 3 bases from V and 5 bases from J; bases unmatched to any gene: 6. The CDR3 runs 17 residues. Germline V gene sequence: CDR1 LNHDA, CDR2 SQIVND (reference sequence). Written as DNA, the CDR3 is TGTGCCAGTAGTATGGGACTAGCGGGGGCGGAAGACAATGAGCAGTTCTTC. It yields the protein CASSMGLAGAEDNEQFF. The full variable domain, rest sourced from reference TRBV19 and TRBJ2-1, is DGGITQSPKYLFRKEGQNVTLSCEQNLNHDAMYWYRQDPGQGLRLIYYSQIVNDFQKGDIAEGYSVSREKKESFPLTVTSAQKNPTAFYLCASSMGLAGAEDNEQFFGPGTRLTVL.

This clonotype was detected a few times. The V and J genes are TRBV7-9 and TRBJ2-2, with D perhaps TRBD2 (6 bases). CDR3 length: 14 residues. Germline V gives CDR1 SEHNR, CDR2 FQNEAQ (reference sequence). The germline V and J ends were trimmed by 0 bases and 5 bases, with 7 bases remaining between them. CDR3 sequence: CASSLARGTGELFF. CDR3 coding DNA: TGTGCCAGCAGCTTAGCCCGGGGGACCGGGGAGCTGTTTTTT.

The chain links TRBV6-4 to TRBJ2-3, with 11 bases fitting TRBD1. This CDR3 contains 15 residues. Germline V gene data show CDR1 as MRHNA and CDR2 as SNTAGT. The V and J ends lost 3 bases and 5 bases, in that order; junction bases with no gene match: 4. In DNA form, the CDR3 reads TGTGCCAGCAGTGATGGACAGGGGGCTGGAGATACGCAGTATTTT. Its protein is CASSDGQGAGDTQYF.

The V call is TRBV27, the J call TRBJ2-1, with D tentatively TRBD2 (5 bases). Trimming removed 6 bases from V and 6 bases from J, with 12 bases in between. The CDR3 is 13 amino acids. Germline V gene lookup returns CDR1 MNHEY and CDR2 SMNVEV (reference sequence). The CDR3 sequence: CASRPLGSNEQFF. CDR3 DNA sequence: TGTGCCAGCAGACCGCTGGGGAGCAATGAGCAGTTCTTC.

The rearrangement uses TRBV27 and TRBJ2-3, with 16 bases fitting TRBD2. This CDR3 is 20 amino acids long. Looked up from germline, CDR1 is MNHEY and CDR2 is SMNVEV (reference sequence). With 6 bases clipped from V and 1 base from J, the junction kept 13 bases outside the gene matches. CDR3 DNA sequence: TGTGCCAGCAGCCCTCCCCCCGGGACTAGCGGGGGGGCCGGCACAGATACGCAGTATTTT. It is translated as CASSPPPGTSGGAGTDTQYF.

This clonotype has more than one count but fewer than ten. This rearrangement joins TRBV10-3 to TRBJ2-2, with TRBD2 matching 13 bases. Germline-derived CDR1 and CDR2 are ENHRY and SYGVKD. This CDR3 region has 16 residues. V was clipped by 7 bases and J by 1 base; unmatched bases: 3. CDR3 DNA sequence: TGTGCCATCATGCGGACTAGCGGGGGGAACACCGGGGAGCTGTTTTTT. Translation: CAIMRTSGGNTGELFF.

In regard to this clonotype: A read error may account for a junction end that differs from germline. The chain uses TRBV6-2 or TRBV6-3 and TRBJ2-7, with TRBD1 as a possible D gene (5 bases). The CDR3 has 13 residues. The germline gives CDR1 MNHEY, CDR2 SVGEGT. The CDR3 DNA follows: TGTACCAGCAGCTACCAGGACACCTACGAGCAGTACTTC. It is translated as CTSSYQDTYEQYF.

J is TRBJ1-4 and V is TRBV9, with D possibly matching TRBD1 (5 bases). V gave up 3 bases and J gave up 7 bases, with 13 bases separating them. CDR3 size: 14 residues. Germline loops: CDR1 SGDLS, CDR2 YYNGEE. CDR3 nucleotide sequence: TGTGCCAGCAGCGGGGACGGAAAAGGTGAAAAACTGTTTTTT. It codes for CASSGDGKGEKLFF.

The chain employs TRBV27 and TRBJ2-7; 8 nucleotides line up with TRBD1. In germline, CDR1 is MNHEY, CDR2 SMNVEV (reference sequence). Trimming cost V 5 bases and J 4 bases; bases outside gene matches: 10. The CDR3 sequence is 15 residues long. The CDR3, as DNA: TGTGCCAGCAGTATCGGGACAGGAGGAATGTACGAGCAGTACTTC. Residues: CASSIGTGGMYEQYF.

This clonotype was recorded a few times. J is TRBJ2-3 and V is TRBV27; TRBD2 aligns across 14 bases. The J segment lost 2 bases and the V segment lost 5 bases, leaving 6 bases of the junction unmatched. Germline loops: CDR1 MNHEY, CDR2 SMNVEV (reference sequence). The CDR3 is 17 residues long. The CDR3 sequence: CASSPWTSGGLTDTQYF. CDR3 sequence (DNA): TGTGCCAGCAGTCCCTGGACTAGCGGGGGGCTCACAGATACGCAGTATTTT.

CDR3 in amino acids: CASSPGTIAKNIQYF. For the CDR3, the DNA is TGTGCCAGCAGTCCCGGGACAATAGCCAAAAACATTCAGTACTTC. The chain has TRBV6-1 and TRBJ2-4; D might be TRBD1 (6 bases). Trimming took off 5 bases at V and 0 bases at J, with 11 bases between the two ends. Germline-derived CDR1 and CDR2 are MNHNS and SASEGT. CDR3 length: 15 amino acids.

The chain couples TRBV6-2 or TRBV6-3 to TRBJ1-3, with a weak D call TRBD1 (6 bases). V was pared by 4 bases and J by 0 bases, with 13 bases between. The CDR3 is made up of 16 amino acids. In germline, CDR1 is MNHEY, CDR2 SVGEGT. This CDR3 reads CASSSLWDNSGNTIYF. The CDR3 DNA follows: TGTGCCAGCAGTTCATTGTGGGACAACTCTGGAAACACCATATATTTT.

This clonotype was seen a handful of times. The chain recombines TRBV20-1 with TRBJ2-7; 8 nucleotides align to TRBD2. CDR1 and CDR2 (germline): DFQATT, SNEGSKA (reference sequence). The CDR3 totals 15 residues. The junction had 6 bases not matched to a gene; V was cut back by 0 bases and J by 2 bases. CDR3 sequence reads: CSAREELAGTYEQYF. CDR3 coding DNA: TGCAGTGCTAGAGAGGAGTTAGCGGGGACCTACGAGCAGTACTTC.

V and J are TRBV19 and TRBJ1-1; D is undetermined. Deletions cut 10 bases from V and 0 bases from J, with 12 bases between. Looked up from germline, CDR1 is LNHDA and CDR2 is SQIVND (reference sequence). CDR3 length: 13 amino acids. CDR3 sequence (DNA): TGTGCCACCCATACGGGGATGAACACTGAAGCTTTCTTT. Translating gives CATHTGMNTEAFF.

The chain joins TRBV15 to TRBJ1-1; tentative D call: TRBD1 (6 bases). This CDR3 is 15 amino acids long. The germline V gene has CDR1 LNHNV and CDR2 YYDKDF (reference sequence). V was clipped by 2 bases and J by 5 bases, with 15 bases between them. Here the CDR3 reads CATSRKQGGGTEAFF. CDR3 DNA sequence: TGTGCCACCAGCAGAAAACAGGGTGGAGGAACTGAAGCTTTCTTT.

The sample holds many counts of this clonotype. The genes are TRBV7-2 and TRBJ1-2, with D possibly being TRBD1 (6 bases). CDR3 length: 16 residues. Trimming removed 5 bases at V and 3 bases at J, with 19 bases between. Per the germline V gene, CDR1 is SGHTA and CDR2 is FQGNSA. CDR3 sequence (DNA): TGTGCCAGCAGCCCAATAAAGACAGGCGATCACTATGGCTACACCTTC. Its translation: CASSPIKTGDHYGYTF.

The J gene is TRBJ1-1, the V gene TRBV6-5; D is unclear. Germline lookup yields CDR1 MNHEY and CDR2 SVGAGI. The V gene lost 5 bases and the J gene lost 6 bases, with 13 bases spanning the gap. CDR3 length: 13 residues. In nucleotides, the CDR3 is TGTGCCAGCAGTGACGAAAGATTCGCTGAAGCTTTCTTT. Residues: CASSDERFAEAFF.